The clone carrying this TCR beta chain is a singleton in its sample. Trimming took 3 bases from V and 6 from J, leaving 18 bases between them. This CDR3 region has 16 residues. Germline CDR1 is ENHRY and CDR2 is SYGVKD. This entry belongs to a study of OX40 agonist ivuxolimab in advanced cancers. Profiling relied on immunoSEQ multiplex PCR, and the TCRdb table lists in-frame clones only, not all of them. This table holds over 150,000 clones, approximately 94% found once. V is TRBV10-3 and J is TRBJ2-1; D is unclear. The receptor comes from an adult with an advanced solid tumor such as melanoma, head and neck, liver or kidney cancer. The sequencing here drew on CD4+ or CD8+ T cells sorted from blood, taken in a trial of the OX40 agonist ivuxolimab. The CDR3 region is CAISDVLQTPSNEQFF. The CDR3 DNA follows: TGTGCCATCAGTGATGTCCTCCAAACCCCGTCCAATGAGCAGTTCTTC.